The 15 T cell receptor beta chains below were found in one sample sequenced in a study of CD8 T cells in ankylosing spondylitis. TCRdb re-analysed the 5' RACE reads in MiXCR, keeping a single row per CDR3 protein. The sample lists about 23,000 distinct CDR3 sequences, roughly a sixth occurring once. Material: blood. The origin of the receptors is a male donor with ankylosing spondylitis or in good health (not recorded which).

The chain has TRBV7-2 and TRBJ2-2, with a weak D call TRBD2 (5 bases). Germline values: CDR1 SGHTA, CDR2 FQGNSA. This CDR3 contains 16 residues. Trimming removed 1 base from V and 0 bases from J, with 9 bases in between. The CDR3 region is CASSLVSSPNTGELFF. Here the CDR3 DNA reads TGTGCCAGCAGCTTAGTTTCTAGCCCGAACACCGGGGAGCTGTTTTTT.

This clonotype was found a few times. This chain joins TRBV10-3 and TRBJ2-3; the D gene is possibly TRBD2 (6 bases). The V and J ends lost 3 bases and 2 bases respectively, with 15 bases between them. The germline gives CDR1 ENHRY, CDR2 SYGVKD. The CDR3 length is 16 residues. Here the CDR3 DNA reads TGTGCCATCAGTGAAGCGCGGGGAGGAAACACAGATACGCAGTATTTT. Amino acids: CAISEARGGNTDTQYF.

This clonotype was detected ten times or more. V and J are TRBV18 and TRBJ2-2; possibly TRBD2 for D (6 bases). The CDR3 length is 15 residues. Trimming stripped 0 bases from V and 1 base from J, with 6 bases between. Germline CDR1 reads KGHSH; CDR2 reads LQKENI. CDR3 DNA: TGTGCCAGCTCACCACCGCGGGGGAACACCGGGGAGCTGTTTTTT. This encodes CASSPPRGNTGELFF. The full variable domain, with the rest looked up from reference TRBV18 and TRBJ2-2, is NAGVMQNPRHLVRRRGQEARLRCSPMKGHSHVYWYRQLPEEGLKFMVYLQKENIIDESGMPKERFSAEFPKEGPSILRIQQVVRGDSAAYFCASSPPRGNTGELFFGEGSRLTVL.

By its share, this clonotype is medium-sized (0.01 to 0.1%). This chain joins TRBV20-1 and TRBJ2-3; D gene unclear. V lost 3 bases and J 0 bases, leaving 13 bases between the germline ends. Germline loops: CDR1 DFQATT, CDR2 SNEGSKA (reference sequence). This CDR3 is built from 15 residues. The CDR3 coding sequence is TGCAGTGCTAGTCGTCAGGATTGGAGCACAGATACGCAGTATTTT. This sequence encodes CSASRQDWSTDTQYF.

This clonotype was detected a few times. The chain couples TRBV4-3 to TRBJ2-5, with 8 bases identical to TRBD1. Germline-derived CDR1 and CDR2 are LGHNA and YSLEER. The CDR3 is made up of 14 amino acids. V dropped 4 bases and J dropped 2; count of bases not matched to a gene: 3. CDR3 sequence reads: CASSRTGTQETQYF. As DNA, the CDR3 is TGCGCCAGCAGCCGGACAGGGACACAAGAGACCCAGTACTTC.

This clonotype occurred many times. V usage is TRBV9 and J usage is TRBJ2-3, with 10 bases matching TRBD2. CDR1 is SGDLS and CDR2 is YYNGEE in the germline V gene. V trimming: 3 bases; J trimming: 3 bases; junction bases outside the gene matches: 10. The CDR3 is made up of 17 amino acids. Here the CDR3 DNA reads TGTGCCAGCAGCGCGGCCGGGACTAGCGTTAGAACAGATACGCAGTATTTT. Translating gives CASSAAGTSVRTDTQYF.

This clonotype showed up just a few times. The chain joins TRBV28 to TRBJ2-1; 14 bases are shared with TRBD2. Germline loops: CDR1 MDHEN, CDR2 SYDVKM. Trimming took 5 bases from V and 9 from J; bases not matched to a gene: 9. CDR3 size: 16 residues. The CDR3 nucleotides read TGTGCCAGCAGTCCCGGGACTAGCGGGAGTTTCTTTGAGCAGTTCTTC. Translated, it gives CASSPGTSGSFFEQFF.

The gene calls are TRBV11-2 and TRBJ2-5; no clear D gene. Deletions cut 0 bases from V and 5 bases from J, with 10 bases between. The CDR3 is 14 amino acids. The V gene's germline CDR1 is SGHAT and CDR2 FQNNGV. CDR3: CASSLEVIGETQYF. CDR3 nucleotide sequence: TGTGCCAGCAGCTTAGAAGTGATTGGGGAGACCCAGTACTTC.

This clonotype was counted at least ten times. The chain is built from TRBV12-3 or TRBV12-4 and TRBJ1-1; D remains unclear. This CDR3 is 11 amino acids long. V lost 10 bases and J 7 bases, leaving 13 bases between the germline ends. The CDR3 sequence is CATRSLVEAFF. Here the CDR3 DNA reads TGTGCCACCCGCAGTTTAGTTGAAGCTTTCTTT.

There are many counts of this clonotype. In DNA form, the CDR3 reads TGTGCCAGCAGCGGGGAGCTGTACAATGAGCAGTTCTTC. Translating it yields CASSGELYNEQFF. This chain links TRBV2 with TRBJ2-1, with a tentative D call TRBD2 (5 bases). V shed 6 bases and J shed 4 bases, with 10 bases lying between them. Germline lookup yields CDR1 SNHLY and CDR2 FYNNEI. The CDR3 sequence is 13 residues long. The entire variable domain, with the rest obtained from reference TRBV2 and TRBJ2-1, is as follows: EPEVTQTPSHQVTQMGQEVILRCVPISNHLYFYWYRQILGQKVEFLVSFYNNEISEKSEIFDDQFSVERPDGSNFTLKIRSTKLEDSAMYFCASSGELYNEQFFGPGTRLTVL.

The chain couples TRBV18 to TRBJ2-7; 10 bases fit TRBD1. The CDR3 covers 16 residues. The V gene's germline CDR1 is KGHSH and CDR2 LQKENI. V lost 2 bases and J lost 4; bases outside the gene matches: 8. Written as DNA, the CDR3 is TGTGCCAGCTCACCAAGAGAGACAGGGGGCTGGTACGAGCAGTACTTC. Its protein is CASSPRETGGWYEQYF.

The sample holds many counts of this clonotype. The V gene is TRBV20-1, the J gene TRBJ1-5; D is uncertain. CDR3 length: 14 residues. Deletions cut 0 bases from V and 2 bases from J, with 8 bases between. Germline V lookup: CDR1 DFQATT, CDR2 SNEGSKA (reference sequence). In DNA form, the CDR3 reads TGCAGTGCTAGAGAAACGGGCCGCAATCAGCCCCAGCATTTT. This encodes CSARETGRNQPQHF.

The rearrangement uses TRBV5-4 and TRBJ2-2, with unresolved D. Germline V lookup: CDR1 SGHNT, CDR2 YYREEE (reference sequence). Trimming cost V 0 bases and J 6 bases, with 6 bases left between them. The CDR3 runs 13 residues. CDR3: CASSLAGPGELFF. The DNA for the CDR3 is TGTGCCAGCAGCTTGGCGGGCCCCGGGGAGCTGTTTTTT.

Only a few counts were recorded for this clonotype. V and J are TRBV14 and TRBJ2-2, with D uncertain. This CDR3 region has 12 residues. Germline lookup yields CDR1 SGHDN and CDR2 FVKESK. V was pared by 1 base and J by 9 bases, with 6 bases between. CDR3 loop: CASSQVDRELFF. The DNA for the CDR3 is TGTGCCAGCAGCCAAGTCGACCGGGAGCTGTTTTTT.

This clonotype was counted at least ten times. The chain employs TRBV10-2 and TRBJ2-2; the D call may be TRBD1 or TRBD2 (5 bases each). Germline CDR1 and CDR2: WSHSY and SAAADI. The CDR3 covers 13 residues. Trimming took 6 bases from V and 6 from J, leaving 11 bases between them. CDR3 sequence: CASRGRVAGELFF. CDR3 nucleotides: TGCGCCAGCAGGGGACGGGTTGCCGGGGAGCTGTTTTTT.